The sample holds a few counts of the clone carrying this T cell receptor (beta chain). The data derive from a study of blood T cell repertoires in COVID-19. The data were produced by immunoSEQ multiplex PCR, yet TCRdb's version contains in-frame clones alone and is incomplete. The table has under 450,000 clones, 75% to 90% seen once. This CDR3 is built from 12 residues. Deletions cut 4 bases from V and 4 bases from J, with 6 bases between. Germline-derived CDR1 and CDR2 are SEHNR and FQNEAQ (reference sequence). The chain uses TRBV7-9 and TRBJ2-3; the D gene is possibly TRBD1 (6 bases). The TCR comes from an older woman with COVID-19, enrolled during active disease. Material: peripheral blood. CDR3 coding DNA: TGTGCCAGCAGCTACAGGGCAGATACGCAGTATTTT. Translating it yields CASSYRADTQYF.